The 17 T cell receptor beta chains below all came from one sample that was sequenced in a study of cytomegalovirus exposure and HLA in healthy donors. The PCR was carried out with 60 Vbeta primers and 13 Jbeta primers. Profiled with immunoSEQ multiplex PCR; TCRdb holds only in-frame clones, not every one. Among around 100,000 clones listed, more than 70% were seen once. Source material: PBMCs. These receptors all stem from a male donor in good health and CMV-seropositive.

This chain joins TRBV6-1 and TRBJ2-7, with 11 bases that match TRBD2. V lost 0 bases to trimming and J lost 3 bases; unmatched junction nucleotides: 10. This CDR3 region has 18 residues. Germline loops: CDR1 MNHNS, CDR2 SASEGT. CDR3 DNA: TGTGCCAGCAGTGAAGCGGTAACTAGCGGGAGTTGGGGCTACGAGCAGTACTTC. This encodes CASSEAVTSGSWGYEQYF.

The chain recombines TRBV6-6 with TRBJ2-1; tentatively, D is TRBD2 (5 bases). The V end was cut by 8 bases, the J end by 9 bases, with 11 bases between. The V gene's germline CDR1 is MNHNY and CDR2 SVGAGI (reference sequence). This CDR3 region has 11 residues. The CDR3 is CASGDGSEQFF. The CDR3 coding sequence is TGTGCCAGCGGTGATGGGAGTGAGCAGTTCTTC.

CDR3 in amino acids: CASSLASGTSGRHNEQFF. CDR3 coding DNA: TGTGCCAGCAGCTTAGCTTCAGGGACTAGCGGGAGACATAATGAGCAGTTCTTC. The V call is TRBV7-2, the J call TRBJ2-1, with 14 bases identical to TRBD2. J lost 7 bases, V lost 0 bases, and 8 bases had no gene match. CDR3 length: 18 amino acids. The germline V gene encodes CDR1 SGHTA and CDR2 FQGNSA.

The chain is built from TRBV7-2 and TRBJ2-4, with D possibly matching TRBD1 (6 bases). Germline lookup yields CDR1 SGHTA and CDR2 FQGNSA. Trimming pared 5 bases from V and 9 bases from J, leaving 23 bases between. The CDR3 spans 16 residues. The CDR3 is CASSPIRQSRGAIQYF. CDR3 in DNA: TGTGCCAGCAGCCCGATACGCCAGAGCAGGGGAGCCATTCAGTACTTC.

CDR3: CASSGTGTSGALYIPDTQYF. The CDR3 bases are TGCGCCAGCAGCGGGACCGGGACTAGCGGGGCCCTCTACATCCCAGATACGCAGTATTTT. This chain links TRBV5-1 with TRBJ2-3, with 13 bases identical to TRBD2. Germline V gives CDR1 SGHRS, CDR2 YFSETQ. Trimming at V came to 4 bases and at J to 4 bases, leaving 18 bases not matched to a gene. The CDR3 is 20 amino acids.

This chain joins TRBV5-6 and TRBJ1-5; 9 positions match TRBD1. The V gene end was trimmed by 4 bases and the J gene end by 9 bases; junction bases not matched to a gene: 5. Germline lookup yields CDR1 SGHDT and CDR2 YYEEEE. The CDR3 runs to 13 residues. The CDR3 here is CASSLTGGRPQHF. As DNA, the CDR3 is TGTGCCAGCAGCCTGACAGGGGGTAGGCCCCAGCATTTT.

J is TRBJ2-7 and V is TRBV5-1, with TRBD2 identical over 10 bases. V gave up 5 bases and J gave up 2 bases; unmatched junction bases: 4. Germline-derived CDR1 and CDR2 are SGHRS and YFSETQ. This CDR3 has 14 residues. Here the CDR3 DNA reads TGCGCCAGCAGAATAGCGGGAGGTCCCTACGAGCAGTACTTC. It codes for CASRIAGGPYEQYF. Full variable domain (remainder filled in from reference TRBV5-1 and TRBJ2-7): KAGVTQTPRYLIKTRGQQVTLSCSPISGHRSVSWYQQTPGQGLQFLFEYFSETQRNKGNFPGRFSGRQFSNSRSEMNVSTLELGDSALYLCASRIAGGPYEQYFGPGTRLTVT.

This chain joins TRBV9 and TRBJ1-1; 8 bases align to TRBD1. This CDR3 spans 15 amino acids. J gave up 6 bases and V 0 bases, and 7 bases lay outside the gene matches. Germline V gene lookup returns CDR1 SGDLS and CDR2 YYNGEE. CDR3 sequence: CASSVVQGGSSEAFF. DNA for the CDR3: TGTGCCAGCAGCGTAGTACAGGGGGGCTCCTCTGAAGCTTTCTTT.

The rearrangement links TRBV19 to TRBJ1-5; 7 nucleotides line up with TRBD1. The CDR3 extends over 15 amino acids. The trim removed 7 bases at V and 2 bases at J, leaving 8 bases unmatched. The V gene's germline CDR1 is LNHDA and CDR2 SQIVND (reference sequence). The chain's CDR3 is CASKDDRAGNQPQHF. The CDR3 region has the DNA TGTGCCAGTAAGGACGACAGGGCGGGCAATCAGCCCCAGCATTTT.

This chain uses TRBV27 with TRBJ2-2; 7 nucleotides align to TRBD1. Germline CDR1 and CDR2: MNHEY and SMNVEV (reference sequence). The CDR3 has 16 residues. V dropped 3 bases and J dropped 4; count of bases not matched to a gene: 8. CDR3 DNA: TGTGCCAGCAGTTTCCGACAGGGAGTAAGCACCGGGGAGCTGTTTTTT. Translating gives CASSFRQGVSTGELFF.

The gene calls are TRBV28 and TRBJ1-2; D remains ambiguous. Germline CDR1 and CDR2: MDHEN and SYDVKM. The CDR3 contains 14 residues. V shed 1 base and J shed 7 bases, with 13 bases lying between them. The CDR3 bases are TGTGCCAGCAGTTTATCCGTGAACCCGGGTGGCTACACCTTC. Translated: CASSLSVNPGGYTF.

CDR3 DNA: TGTGCCAGCGGAAGGACAGGGAAATCCTACGAGCAGTACTTC. It codes for CASGRTGKSYEQYF. The chain recombines TRBV6-1 with TRBJ2-7, with 8 bases identical to TRBD1. After removal of 8 bases from V and 1 base from J, the junction contained 7 bases not matched to a gene. Looked up from germline, CDR1 is MNHNS and CDR2 is SASEGT. There are 14 residues in the CDR3.

The rearrangement links TRBV18 to TRBJ2-7; TRBD1 might be the D (6 bases). This CDR3 spans 14 amino acids. The germline CDR1 and CDR2 sequences are KGHSH and LQKENI. V gave up 8 bases and J gave up 0 bases, with 14 bases separating them. The CDR3 DNA reads TGTGCCAGCACAAAAACGGACAGCTCCTACGAGCAGTACTTC. Translating it yields CASTKTDSSYEQYF.

The genes are TRBV18 and TRBJ2-2; possibly TRBD1 for D (6 bases). The CDR3 totals 19 residues. The germline gives CDR1 KGHSH, CDR2 LQKENI. V was clipped by 1 base and J by 3 bases, with 21 bases between them. The CDR3 DNA is TGTGCCAGCTCACCACGGCCCTTCACAGGGCTCTCCGACACCGGGGAGCTGTTTTTT. This gives the protein CASSPRPFTGLSDTGELFF.

The V call is TRBV14, the J call TRBJ1-2; 7 bases line up with TRBD1. This CDR3 has 15 residues. From germline, CDR1 is SGHDN and CDR2 FVKESK. Unmatched junction bases numbered 6, after V lost 5 bases and J lost 0 bases. CDR3 DNA: TGTGCCAGCAGCTTGGGACAGAGCCCTAACTATGGCTACACCTTC. Translating gives CASSLGQSPNYGYTF.

This clone was counted between two and nine times. The CDR3 DNA reads as TGTGCCAGCAGTTCCGCCTACGAGCAGTACTTC. This gives the protein CASSSAYEQYF. The rearrangement uses TRBV6-5 and TRBJ2-7; no reliable D call. Germline lookup yields CDR1 MNHEY and CDR2 SVGAGI. V lost 4 bases and J 2 bases, leaving 3 bases between the germline ends. CDR3 size: 11 residues.

This clone has more than one count but fewer than ten. This chain joins TRBV6-1 and TRBJ1-1, with TRBD1 matching 8 bases. The V gene end was trimmed by 7 bases and the J gene end by 4 bases; junction bases not matched to a gene: 8. Germline CDR1 MNHNS, CDR2 SASEGT. The CDR3 consists of 14 residues. CDR3: CASTPKTGGTEAFF. In nucleotides, the CDR3 is TGTGCCAGCACCCCCAAAACAGGGGGCACTGAAGCTTTCTTT.